The source of this T cell receptor beta chain is a study of blood T cell repertoires in COVID-19. Trimming took 4 bases from V and 8 from J; bases not matched to a gene: 17. Germline V gene lookup returns CDR1 SGHRS and CDR2 YFSETQ. There are 16 residues in the CDR3. TCRdb keeps only in-frame clones here, not all; method: immunoSEQ multiplex PCR. The sample consists of under 250,000 clones, 84% of them appearing once. Everyone who took part was 18 to 89 years old, and they came from some 23 US areas. Specimen: PBMCs or T cells enriched from blood (not recorded which). The chain has TRBV5-1 and TRBJ1-1, with TRBD1 matching 7 bases. This TCR was sampled from a man aged 55 to 70 who had recovered from COVID-19. CDR3 amino acids: CASSPLGSSGQREAFF. In DNA, the CDR3 is TGCGCCAGCAGCCCATTAGGATCTTCGGGACAGAGAGAAGCTTTCTTT.